This T cell receptor beta chain was observed in a study of blood T cell repertoires in COVID-19. Per the original methods: Estimates of nucleated cell counts were drawn from the amplification of reference gene primers. Clones were sequenced by immunoSEQ multiplex PCR, and TCRdb holds only the in-frame ones, with some missing. V, J and clone size were drawn from that table, and D and trimming were deduced from the DNA. The table has 80,000 or so clones, about 73% seen once. The CDR3 runs 13 residues. With 7 bases removed from V and 1 base from J, the gap between germline ends came to 6 bases. CDR1 is SGHNT and CDR2 is YYREEE in the germline V gene (reference sequence).

The specimen was peripheral blood. The rearrangement uses TRBV5-4 and TRBJ2-6, with D perhaps TRBD2 (5 bases). This clonotype was sampled from a man between 45 and 60 years old with active or convalescent COVID-19. CDR3 DNA sequence: TGTGCCAGCGGGGAGTCTGGGGCCAACGTCCTGACTTTC. It specifies CASGESGANVLTF.